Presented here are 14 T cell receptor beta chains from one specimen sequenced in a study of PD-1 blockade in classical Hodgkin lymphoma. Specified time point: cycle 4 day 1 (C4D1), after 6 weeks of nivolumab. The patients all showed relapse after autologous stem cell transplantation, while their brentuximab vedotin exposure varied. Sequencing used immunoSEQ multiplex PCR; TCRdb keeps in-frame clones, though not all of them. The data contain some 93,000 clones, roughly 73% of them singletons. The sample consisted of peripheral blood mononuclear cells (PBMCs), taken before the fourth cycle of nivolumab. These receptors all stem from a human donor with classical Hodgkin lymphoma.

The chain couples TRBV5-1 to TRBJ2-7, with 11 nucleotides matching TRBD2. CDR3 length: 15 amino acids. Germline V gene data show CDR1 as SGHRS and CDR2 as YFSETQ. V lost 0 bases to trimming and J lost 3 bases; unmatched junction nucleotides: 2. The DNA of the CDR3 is TGCGCCAGCAGCTTGGGACTAGCGGGATTCTACGAGCAGTACTTC. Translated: CASSLGLAGFYEQYF. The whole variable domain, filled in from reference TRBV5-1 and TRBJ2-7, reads KAGVTQTPRYLIKTRGQQVTLSCSPISGHRSVSWYQQTPGQGLQFLFEYFSETQRNKGNFPGRFSGRQFSNSRSEMNVSTLELGDSALYLCASSLGLAGFYEQYFGPGTRLTVT.

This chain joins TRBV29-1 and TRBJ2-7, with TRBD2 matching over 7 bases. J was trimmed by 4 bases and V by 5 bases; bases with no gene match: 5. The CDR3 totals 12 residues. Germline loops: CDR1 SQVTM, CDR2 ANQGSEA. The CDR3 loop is CSVTSEIYEQYF. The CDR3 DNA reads TGCAGCGTTACTAGCGAGATATACGAGCAGTACTTC.

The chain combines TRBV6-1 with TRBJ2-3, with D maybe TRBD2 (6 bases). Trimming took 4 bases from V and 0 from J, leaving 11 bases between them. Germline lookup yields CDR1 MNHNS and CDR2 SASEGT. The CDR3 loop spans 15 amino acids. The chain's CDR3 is CASSVGAGSTDTQYF. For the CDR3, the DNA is TGTGCCAGCAGTGTCGGGGCGGGAAGCACAGATACGCAGTATTTT.

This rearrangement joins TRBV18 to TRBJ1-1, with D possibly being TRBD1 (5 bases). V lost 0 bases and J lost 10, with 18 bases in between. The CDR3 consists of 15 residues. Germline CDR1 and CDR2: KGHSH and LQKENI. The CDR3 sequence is CASSPPLVWGVGAFF. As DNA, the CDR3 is TGTGCCAGCTCACCACCGTTGGTTTGGGGGGTCGGAGCTTTCTTT.

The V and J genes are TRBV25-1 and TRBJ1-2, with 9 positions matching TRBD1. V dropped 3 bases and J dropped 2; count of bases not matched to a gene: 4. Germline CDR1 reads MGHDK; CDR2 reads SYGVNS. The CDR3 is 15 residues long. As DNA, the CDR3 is TGTGCCAGCAGTGACTCGACAGGGGGAAACTATGGCTACACCTTC. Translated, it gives CASSDSTGGNYGYTF.

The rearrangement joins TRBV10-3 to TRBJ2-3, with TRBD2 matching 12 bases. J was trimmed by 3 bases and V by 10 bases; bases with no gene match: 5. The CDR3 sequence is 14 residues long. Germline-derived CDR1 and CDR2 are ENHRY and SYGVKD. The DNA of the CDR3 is TGTGCCACCCGAGGGACTAGCGGGACAGATACGCAGTATTTT. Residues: CATRGTSGTDTQYF.

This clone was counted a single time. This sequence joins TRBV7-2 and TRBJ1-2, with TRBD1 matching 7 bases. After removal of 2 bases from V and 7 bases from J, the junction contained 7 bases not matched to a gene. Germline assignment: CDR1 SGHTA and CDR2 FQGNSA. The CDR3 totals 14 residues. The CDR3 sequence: CASSLTPDRVGYTF. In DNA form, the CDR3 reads TGTGCCAGCAGCTTAACCCCAGACAGGGTTGGCTACACCTTC.

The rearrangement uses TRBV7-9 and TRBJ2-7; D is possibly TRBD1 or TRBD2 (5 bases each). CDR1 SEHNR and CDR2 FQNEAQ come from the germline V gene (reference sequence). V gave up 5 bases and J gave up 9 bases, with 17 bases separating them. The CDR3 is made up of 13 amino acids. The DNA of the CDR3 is TGTGCCAGCAGCAATTGGGACCTAACCAGGCAGTACTTC. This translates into CASSNWDLTRQYF.

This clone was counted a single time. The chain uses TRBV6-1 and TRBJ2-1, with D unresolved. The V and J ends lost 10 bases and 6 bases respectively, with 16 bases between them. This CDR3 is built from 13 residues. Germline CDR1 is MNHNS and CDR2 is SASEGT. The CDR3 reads CAIQPKLGNEQFF. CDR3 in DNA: TGTGCCATCCAACCAAAGCTGGGCAATGAGCAGTTCTTC.

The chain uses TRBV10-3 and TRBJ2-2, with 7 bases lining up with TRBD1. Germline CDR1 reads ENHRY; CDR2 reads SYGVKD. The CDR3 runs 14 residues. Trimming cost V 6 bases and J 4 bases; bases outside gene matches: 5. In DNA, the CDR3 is TGTGCCATCAGGGCTTGGGACAGCACCGGGGAGCTGTTTTTT. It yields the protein CAIRAWDSTGELFF.

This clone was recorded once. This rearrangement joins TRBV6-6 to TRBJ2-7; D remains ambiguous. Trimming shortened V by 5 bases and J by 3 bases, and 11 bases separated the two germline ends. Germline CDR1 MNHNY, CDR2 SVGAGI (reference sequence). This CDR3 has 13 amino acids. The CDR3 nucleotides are TGTGCCAGCAGTGCCGGATACTACTACGAGCAGTACTTC. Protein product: CASSAGYYYEQYF.

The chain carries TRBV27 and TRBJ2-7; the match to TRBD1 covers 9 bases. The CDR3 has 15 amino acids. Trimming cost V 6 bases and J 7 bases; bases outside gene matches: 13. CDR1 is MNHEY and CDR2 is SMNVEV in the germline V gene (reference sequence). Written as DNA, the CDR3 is TGTGCCAGCAGCCTCGCCACAGGGGGCACCGGAGAGCAGTACTTC. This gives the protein CASSLATGGTGEQYF.

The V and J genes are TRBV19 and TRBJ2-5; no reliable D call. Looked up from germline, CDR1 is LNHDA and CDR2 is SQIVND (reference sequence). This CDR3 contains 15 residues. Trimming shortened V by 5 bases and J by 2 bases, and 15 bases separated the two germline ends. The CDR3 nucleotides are TGTGCCAGTAGTGGTGCGGACCCCTTACAAGAGACCCAGTACTTC. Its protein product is CASSGADPLQETQYF. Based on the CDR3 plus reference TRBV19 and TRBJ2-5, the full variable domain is DGGITQSPKYLFRKEGQNVTLSCEQNLNHDAMYWYRQDPGQGLRLIYYSQIVNDFQKGDIAEGYSVSREKKESFPLTVTSAQKNPTAFYLCASSGADPLQETQYFGPGTRLLVL.

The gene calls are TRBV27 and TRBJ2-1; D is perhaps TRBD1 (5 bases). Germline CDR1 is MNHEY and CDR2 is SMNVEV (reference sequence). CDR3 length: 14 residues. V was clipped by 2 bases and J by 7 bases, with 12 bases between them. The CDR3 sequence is CASSLKGLWNEQFF. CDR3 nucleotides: TGTGCCAGCAGTTTAAAGGGGCTGTGGAATGAGCAGTTCTTC.